The following is a T cell receptor (beta chain) sequence with its context. The target antigen is unknown. This CDR3 has 14 residues. V lost 4 bases and J lost 2; bases outside the gene matches: 7. Germline loops: CDR1 SQVTM, CDR2 ANQGSEA. The data belong to a study of a mutant IDH1 vaccine in newly diagnosed glioma. Looking at the study overall: It was radiotherapy, temozolomide, or both that patients received previously, with most receiving both.

TCRdb's table, derived via immunoSEQ multiplex PCR, lists solely in-frame clones and lacks some. The table has 60,000 to 75,000 clones, 70% to 90% seen once; the top ten hold roughly 2%. This sample's time point: week 35, safety follow-up. Every vaccination contained 300 ug of the mutant IDH1 20-mer peptide and was paired with topical imiquimod. The chain carries TRBV29-1 and TRBJ2-7, with 8 nucleotides matching TRBD1. This material consisted of PBMCs, taken from a glioma patient whose treatment included an IDH1 peptide vaccine. This receptor was identified in a man between 25 and 39 years old with glioma. The CDR3 bases are TGCAGCGTTGTAGGGGGACAGGCCGCCTACGAGCAGTACTTC. Translation gives CSVVGGQAAYEQYF.